The present entry profiles one TCR beta chain with its context. Its matching antigen is unknown. V lost 4 bases, J lost 4 bases, and 6 bases stayed unmatched. This CDR3 is 15 amino acids long. Germline CDR1 reads MNHNS; CDR2 reads SASEGT. The sample is drawn from a study of cytomegalovirus exposure and HLA in healthy donors. PCR involved 60 Vbeta and 13 Jbeta primers. The protocol was immunoSEQ multiplex PCR, while the TCRdb copy is restricted to in-frame clones and leaves out a portion. This table holds 33,000 or so clones, 85% to 95% found once. The study, taken as a whole, reports: Cytomegalovirus-associated TCR beta chains were listed, numbering 150 to 200. Most TCR sequences were seen very rarely across donors, but some public TCRs occurred in many.

Material: PBMCs. This receptor was obtained from a woman younger than 30 in good health and CMV-seronegative. The chain employs TRBV6-1 and TRBJ1-5, with 8 bases fitting TRBD1. The CDR3 is CASSGDRGLNQPQHF. DNA for the CDR3: TGTGCCAGCAGTGGCGACAGGGGTTTAAATCAGCCCCAGCATTTT.